This T cell receptor beta chain was retrieved from a study of technical replicates of blood from a handful of donors. CDR3 length equals 15 residues. CDR1 is SGHRS, CDR2 YFSETQ, per germline. V dropped 0 bases and J dropped 3; count of bases not matched to a gene: 2. Assay used: immunoSEQ multiplex PCR; TCRdb lists only in-frame clones, some missing. The data contain 75,000 to 80,000 clones, roughly 94% of them singletons. What was sequenced was T cells isolated from PBMCs. This chain links TRBV5-1 with TRBJ2-3; 9 bases line up with TRBD2. This TCR was recovered from a human donor in good health. Here the CDR3 DNA reads TGCGCCAGCAGCTTGGTCAGCGGGAGGACAGATACGCAGTATTTT. Translated, it gives CASSLVSGRTDTQYF.